Below, 17 T cell receptor beta chains from the same sample are listed, as sequenced in a study of blood T cells in healthy people across ages. For the second PCR, which ran for about 6 to 11 cycles, a sample-barcoded 5' primer and a J-beta primer mix were used. TCRdb re-called the 5' RACE reads with MiXCR, one entry per CDR3 protein. This table holds 1.5 million to 2 million distinct CDR3 sequences, about 35% found once. Sequencing was done on a sample of blood. All receptors come from a woman in her 30s in good health.

J is TRBJ2-7 and V is TRBV7-2; D gene unclear. V lost 6 bases to trimming and J lost 2 bases, with 11 bases between them. There are 13 residues in the CDR3. Germline lookup yields CDR1 SGHTA and CDR2 FQGNSA. CDR3 sequence (DNA): TGTGCCAGCAGATGGGCAGTGACCTACGAGCAGTACTTC. As protein: CASRWAVTYEQYF. Combining the CDR3 with reference TRBV7-2 and TRBJ2-7 gives the whole variable domain GAGVSQSPSNKVTEKGKDVELRCDPISGHTALYWYRQSLGQGLEFLIYFQGNSAPDKSGLPSDRFSAERTGGSVSTLTIQRTQQEDSAVYLCASRWAVTYEQYFGPGTRLTVT.

This chain uses TRBV7-2 with TRBJ2-1; D gene uncertain. Trimming cost V 1 base and J 6 bases, with 10 bases left between them. This CDR3 has 14 amino acids. The germline V gene has CDR1 SGHTA and CDR2 FQGNSA. DNA for the CDR3: TGTGCCAGCAGCTTAGTGGCCCCGGGCAATGAGCAGTTCTTC. Its protein is CASSLVAPGNEQFF.

The chain carries TRBV14 and TRBJ1-1; D call uncertain. CDR1 is SGHDN, CDR2 FVKESK, per germline. The CDR3 covers 15 residues. V was cut by 1 base and J by 4 bases, with 13 bases left in between. This chain's CDR3 is CASSQVSVSGTEAFF. The CDR3 region has the DNA TGTGCCAGCAGCCAAGTATCTGTGAGTGGCACTGAAGCTTTCTTT.

This clonotype was seen only a few times. Here the CDR3 DNA reads TGTGCCAGCAGTTTATTGACCAATTCACCCCTCCACTTT. Its protein is CASSLLTNSPLHF. This chain links TRBV28 with TRBJ1-6; D is uncertain. Trimming cost V 1 base and J 7 bases, with 5 bases left between them. Germline V gene lookup returns CDR1 MDHEN and CDR2 SYDVKM. The CDR3 length is 13 residues. The full variable domain, its missing parts supplied by reference TRBV28 and TRBJ1-6, is DVKVTQSSRYLVKRTGEKVFLECVQDMDHENMFWYRQDPGLGLRLIYFSYDVKMKEKGDIPEGYSVSREKKERFSLILESASTNQTSMYLCASSLLTNSPLHFGNGTRLTVT.

The rearrangement links TRBV20-1 to TRBJ1-1; no firm D call. The CDR3 has 14 residues. From germline, CDR1 is DFQATT and CDR2 SNEGSKA (reference sequence). Trimming took 3 bases from V and 1 from J, leaving 12 bases between them. In DNA, the CDR3 is TGCAGTGCTAGGCATTTACAGCGGAACACTGAAGCTTTCTTT. This encodes CSARHLQRNTEAFF.

This clonotype was counted a few times. The chain combines TRBV9 with TRBJ2-7; 9 bases fit TRBD2. The V gene end was trimmed by 0 bases and the J gene end by 2 bases; junction bases not matched to a gene: 9. This CDR3 has 17 amino acids. From germline, CDR1 is SGDLS and CDR2 YYNGEE. CDR3 sequence (DNA): TGTGCCAGCAGCGTAGGGGCGGCAGCGGGAGGTCCCTACGAGCAGTACTTC. Amino acids: CASSVGAAAGGPYEQYF.

Details on this clonotype: The junction does not match germline at one end; this may be a read error. This sequence joins TRBV12-3 or TRBV12-4 and TRBJ2-3; D gene unclear. The CDR3 consists of 12 residues. CDR3 region: CASSLGTDAQYF. The CDR3 DNA reads TGTGCCAGCAGTTTGGGCACAGATGCGCAGTATTTT.

A single count supports this clonotype. The V call is TRBV10-3, the J call TRBJ1-2, with a possible D match to TRBD1 (5 bases). The germline V and J ends were trimmed by 7 bases and 10 bases, with 19 bases remaining between them. This CDR3 contains 13 residues. The germline gives CDR1 ENHRY, CDR2 SYGVKD. The CDR3 DNA sequence: TGTGCCATCACCGAGGGGTCTAATCGTGACTACACCTTC. Its protein is CAITEGSNRDYTF.

This clonotype showed up just a few times. In DNA form, the CDR3 reads TGCGCCAGCAGTGAGTACTCTGGACAGGGCAACGAGCAGTACTTC. Its protein product is CASSEYSGQGNEQYF. This rearrangement joins TRBV10-1 to TRBJ2-7; 8 nucleotides align to TRBD1. The CDR3 is 15 amino acids. In germline, CDR1 is WNHNN, CDR2 SYGVQD (reference sequence). The V segment lost 1 base and the J segment 5 bases; nucleotides outside the gene matches: 7.

This clonotype was observed a few times. V gene TRBV6-2 or TRBV6-3 combines with J gene TRBJ1-1, with D possibly matching TRBD1 (6 bases). With 5 bases removed from V and 7 bases from J, the gap between germline ends came to 23 bases. Per the germline V gene, CDR1 is MNHEY and CDR2 is SVGEGT. The CDR3 extends over 16 amino acids. CDR3 residues: CASSGRRGHRNGEAFF. In DNA, the CDR3 is TGTGCCAGCAGTGGACGGAGGGGACATAGGAACGGTGAAGCTTTCTTT.

V is TRBV2 and J is TRBJ2-1; 9 bases line up with TRBD2. With 3 bases clipped from V and 0 bases from J, the junction kept 3 bases outside the gene matches. Germline loops: CDR1 SNHLY, CDR2 FYNNEI. The CDR3 is made up of 16 amino acids. The CDR3 region has the DNA TGTGCCAGCAGTGACTATAGCGGGAGCTCCTACAATGAGCAGTTCTTC. Amino acid sequence: CASSDYSGSSYNEQFF.

This clonotype was seen a handful of times. The gene calls are TRBV6-5 and TRBJ2-7; perhaps TRBD2 as D (5 bases). Germline CDR1 is MNHEY and CDR2 is SVGAGI. V shed 6 bases and J shed 4 bases, with 19 bases lying between them. The CDR3 contains 15 residues. DNA of the CDR3: TGTGCCAGCAGCCTCACTGGTGGAGGTTTTTACGAGCAGTACTTC. Translating it yields CASSLTGGGFYEQYF.

The chain combines TRBV28 with TRBJ1-2; D unclear. The CDR3 is made up of 13 amino acids. The V end lost 6 bases, the J end lost 8 bases, and 16 bases lay between the germline ends. Germline CDR1 and CDR2: MDHEN and SYDVKM. CDR3 DNA sequence: TGTGCCAGCAGAAACCCTGGGCGTCAGGGCTACACCTTC. Its translation is CASRNPGRQGYTF.

The chain couples TRBV9 to TRBJ2-3, with D uncertain. The V end lost 2 bases, the J end lost 2 bases, and 6 bases lay between the germline ends. This CDR3 comprises 13 residues. Looked up from germline, CDR1 is SGDLS and CDR2 is YYNGEE. The CDR3 sequence is CASSVQYTDTQYF. The CDR3 region has the DNA TGTGCCAGCAGCGTTCAATACACAGATACGCAGTATTTT.

Turning to this clonotype: A read error may produce the germline difference seen at one junction end. J is TRBJ2-1 and V is TRBV20-1; weak D call: TRBD2 (5 bases). CDR3 length: 14 amino acids. Germline V gene lookup returns CDR1 DFQATT and CDR2 SNEGSKA (reference sequence). The CDR3 protein is CSASSPSSYDEQFF. In DNA, the CDR3 is TGCAGTGCTAGTTCACCTAGCTCCTACGATGAGCAGTTCTTC.

The rearrangement joins TRBV3-1 to TRBJ2-3; D perhaps matches TRBD1 (5 bases). Germline V gene sequence: CDR1 LGHDT, CDR2 YNNKEL (reference sequence). The ends were cut back, 1 base at V and 3 bases at J, with 11 bases in the middle. CDR3 size: 15 residues. CDR3 sequence: CASSQGQKKTDTQYF. The CDR3 DNA is TGTGCCAGCAGCCAAGGACAGAAGAAAACAGATACGCAGTATTTT.

J is TRBJ2-1 and V is TRBV20-1; D unresolved. Germline V gene data show CDR1 as DFQATT and CDR2 as SNEGSKA (reference sequence). The CDR3 has 14 residues. The V and J ends lost 5 bases and 5 bases respectively, with 16 bases between them. Here the CDR3 DNA reads TGCAGTGCTCTGCGGCCCAAGGGCCACAATGAGCAGTTCTTC. The encoded protein is CSALRPKGHNEQFF.